The 9 T cell receptor beta chains presented below share a single source sample, sequenced in a study of blood T cells in healthy people across ages. Through a sample-barcoded 5' primer and a J-beta primer mix, a second PCR was run for roughly 6 to 11 cycles. TCRdb redid the calling of the 5' RACE reads with MiXCR, one entry per CDR3 protein. The repertoire has around 800,000 distinct CDR3 sequences, around 25% of them found once; the top ten carry about 2.9%. The data were also submitted as part of a second study, on T cells of mothers and their children.

Sequences were obtained from blood. The origin of the receptors is a boy aged 10-17 years in good health.

This chain uses TRBV12-3 or TRBV12-4 with TRBJ2-5; a possible D gene is TRBD2 (6 bases). V was shortened by 2 bases and J by 1 base, with 11 bases between the two germline ends. The CDR3 consists of 15 residues. Here the CDR3 DNA reads TGTGCCAGCAGTTTAATGCGGGGCCCCCAAGAGACCCAGTACTTC. Translated: CASSLMRGPQETQYF.

This clonotype was counted only a few times. The rearrangement joins TRBV24-1 to TRBJ2-5; tentative D call: TRBD2 (6 bases). CDR1 and CDR2 (germline): KGHDR, SFDVKD. V was shortened by 3 bases and J by 1 base, with 8 bases between the two germline ends. The CDR3 is 14 amino acids. The CDR3 is CATSDRTTQETQYF. The CDR3 region has the DNA TGTGCCACCAGTGATCGGACTACCCAAGAGACCCAGTACTTC.

The chain employs TRBV29-1 and TRBJ2-3; no clear D. The CDR3 length is 13 residues. Germline CDR1 SQVTM, CDR2 ANQGSEA. V lost 7 bases and J 4 bases, leaving 15 bases between the germline ends. CDR3 sequence reads: CSALRAGSDTQYF. In DNA, the CDR3 is TGCAGCGCCCTACGGGCAGGATCAGATACGCAGTATTTT.

This clonotype was seen more than once but under ten times. The genes are TRBV7-9 and TRBJ2-5; the D is unclear. The CDR3 loop spans 14 amino acids. Trimming removed 0 bases at V and 5 bases at J, with 10 bases between. CDR1 and CDR2 (germline): SEHNR, FQNEAQ (reference sequence). The CDR3 loop reads CASSLAGQRETQYF. CDR3 bases: TGTGCCAGCAGCTTAGCCGGTCAGAGGGAGACCCAGTACTTC.

The chain has TRBV5-1 and TRBJ2-7; D possibly corresponds to TRBD1 (5 bases). Germline values: CDR1 SGHRS, CDR2 YFSETQ. Trimming removed 0 bases from V and 5 bases from J, with 9 bases in between. The length of the CDR3 is 13 residues. This chain's CDR3 is CASSLAQVDEQYF. The CDR3, as DNA: TGCGCCAGCAGCTTGGCACAGGTCGACGAGCAGTACTTC.

The CDR3 DNA reads TGCAGCGCCGGGGACAGAGTAAGAGAGACCCAGTACTTC. Its translation: CSAGDRVRETQYF. The V gene is TRBV29-1, the J gene TRBJ2-5; 7 bases agree with TRBD1. The V and J ends lost 7 bases and 4 bases, in that order; junction bases with no gene match: 9. Germline CDR1 SQVTM, CDR2 ANQGSEA. The CDR3 is 13 amino acids.

CDR3 coding DNA: TGTGCCAGCAGTTTTGATGGACGGGGTCCCGGGGAGCTGTTTTTT. It encodes CASSFDGRGPGELFF. The chain joins TRBV12-3 or TRBV12-4 to TRBJ2-2; the D gene is possibly TRBD2 (5 bases). The CDR3 contains 15 residues. The V end lost 3 bases, the J end lost 6 bases, and 14 bases lay between the germline ends.

The V call is TRBV29-1, the J call TRBJ1-1; no reliable D call. CDR3 size: 12 residues. Germline CDR1 and CDR2: SQVTM and ANQGSEA. Trimming pared 5 bases from V and 3 bases from J, leaving 10 bases between. The CDR3 coding sequence is TGCAGCGTTAACCCATGGGACACTGAAGCTTTCTTT. Residues: CSVNPWDTEAFF.

A note on this clonotype: Likely a read error: the CDR3 ends without its conserved phenylalanine or tryptophan. Because the CDR3's place on the DNA is in doubt, the DNA is left out and the CDR3 is given as listed by TCRdb. The chain carries TRBV24-1 and TRBJ2-7; the table's D call of TRBD1 was not tested on the DNA. Germline V lookup: CDR1 KGHDR, CDR2 SFDVKD. The CDR3 has 11 residues if both end residues are counted. The CDR3 here is CATSERDRGPA.